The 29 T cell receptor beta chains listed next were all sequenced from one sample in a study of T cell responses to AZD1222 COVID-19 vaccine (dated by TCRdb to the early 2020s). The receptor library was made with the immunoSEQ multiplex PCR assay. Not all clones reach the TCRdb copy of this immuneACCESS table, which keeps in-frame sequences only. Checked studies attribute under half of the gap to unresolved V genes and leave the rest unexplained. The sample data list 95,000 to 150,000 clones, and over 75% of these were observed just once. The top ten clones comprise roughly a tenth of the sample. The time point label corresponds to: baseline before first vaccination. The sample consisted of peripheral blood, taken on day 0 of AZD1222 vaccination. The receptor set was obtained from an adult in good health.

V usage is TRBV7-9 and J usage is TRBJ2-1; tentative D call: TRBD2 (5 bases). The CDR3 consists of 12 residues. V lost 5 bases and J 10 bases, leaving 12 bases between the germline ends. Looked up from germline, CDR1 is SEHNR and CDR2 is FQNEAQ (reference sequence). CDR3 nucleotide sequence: TGTGCCAGCAGCCCCCTCGGGGAGGAGCAGTTCTTC. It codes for CASSPLGEEQFF.

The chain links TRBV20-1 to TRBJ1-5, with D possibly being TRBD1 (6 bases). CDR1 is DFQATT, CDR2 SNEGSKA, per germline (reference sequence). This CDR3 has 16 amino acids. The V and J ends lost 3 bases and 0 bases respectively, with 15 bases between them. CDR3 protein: CSASRTAGFSNQPQHF. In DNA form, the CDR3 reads TGCAGTGCTAGTAGGACAGCAGGTTTTAGCAATCAGCCCCAGCATTTT.

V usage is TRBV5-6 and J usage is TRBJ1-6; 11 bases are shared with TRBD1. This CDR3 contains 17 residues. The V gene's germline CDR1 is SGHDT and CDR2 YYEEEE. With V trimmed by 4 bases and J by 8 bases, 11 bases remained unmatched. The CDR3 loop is CASSGGQGEVADSPLHF. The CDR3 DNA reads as TGTGCCAGCAGCGGGGGACAGGGGGAAGTCGCGGATTCACCCCTCCACTTT.

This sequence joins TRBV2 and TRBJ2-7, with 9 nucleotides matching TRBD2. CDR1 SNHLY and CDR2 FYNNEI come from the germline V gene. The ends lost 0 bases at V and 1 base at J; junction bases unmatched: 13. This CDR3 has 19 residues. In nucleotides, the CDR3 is TGTGCCAGCAGTGAAGCTGCTAGCGGGGATGAGCTTGAGTCCTACGAGCAGTACTTC. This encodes CASSEAASGDELESYEQYF.

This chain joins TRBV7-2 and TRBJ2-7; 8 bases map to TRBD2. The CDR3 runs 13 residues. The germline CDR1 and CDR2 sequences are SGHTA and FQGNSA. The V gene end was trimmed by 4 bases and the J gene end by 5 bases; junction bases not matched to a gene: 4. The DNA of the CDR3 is TGTGCCAGCAGCTCCGGACTAGCCCACGAGCAGTACTTC. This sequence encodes CASSSGLAHEQYF. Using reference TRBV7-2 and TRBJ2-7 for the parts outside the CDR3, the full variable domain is GAGVSQSPSNKVTEKGKDVELRCDPISGHTALYWYRQSLGQGLEFLIYFQGNSAPDKSGLPSDRFSAERTGGSVSTLTIQRTQQEDSAVYLCASSSGLAHEQYFGPGTRLTVT.

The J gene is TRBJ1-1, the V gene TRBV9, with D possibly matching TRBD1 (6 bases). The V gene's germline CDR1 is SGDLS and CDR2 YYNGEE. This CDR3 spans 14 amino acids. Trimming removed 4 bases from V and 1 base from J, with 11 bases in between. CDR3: CASSSTGRNTEAFF. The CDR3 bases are TGTGCCAGCAGCTCCACAGGGAGGAACACTGAAGCTTTCTTT. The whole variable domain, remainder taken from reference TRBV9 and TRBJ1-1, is DSGVTQTPKHLITATGQRVTLRCSPRSGDLSVYWYQQSLDQGLQFLIQYYNGEERAKGNILERFSAQQFPDLHSELNLSSLELGDSALYFCASSSTGRNTEAFFGQGTRLTVV.

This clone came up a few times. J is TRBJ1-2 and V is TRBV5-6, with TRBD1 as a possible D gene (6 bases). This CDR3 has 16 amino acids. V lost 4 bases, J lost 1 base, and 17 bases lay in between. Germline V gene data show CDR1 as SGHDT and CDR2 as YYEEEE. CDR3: CASSPVDLQGNYGYTF. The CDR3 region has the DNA TGTGCCAGCAGCCCCGTCGATTTACAGGGTAACTATGGCTACACCTTC. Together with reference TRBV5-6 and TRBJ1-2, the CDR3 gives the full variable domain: DAGVTQSPTHLIKTRGQQVTLRCSPKSGHDTVSWYQQALGQGPQFIFQYYEEEERQRGNFPDRFSGHQFPNYSSELNVNALLLGDSALYLCASSPVDLQGNYGYTFGSGTRLTVV.

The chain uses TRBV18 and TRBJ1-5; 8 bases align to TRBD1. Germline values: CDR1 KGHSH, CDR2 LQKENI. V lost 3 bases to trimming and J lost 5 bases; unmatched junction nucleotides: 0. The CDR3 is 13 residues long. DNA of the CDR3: TGTGCCAGCTCACCGGACAGGGATCAGCCCCAGCATTTT. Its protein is CASSPDRDQPQHF.

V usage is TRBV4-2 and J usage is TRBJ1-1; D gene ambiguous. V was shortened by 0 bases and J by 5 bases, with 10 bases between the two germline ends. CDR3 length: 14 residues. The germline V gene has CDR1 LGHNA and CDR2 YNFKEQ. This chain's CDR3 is CASSQELRVTEAFF. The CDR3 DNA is TGTGCCAGCAGCCAAGAATTAAGGGTTACTGAAGCTTTCTTT.

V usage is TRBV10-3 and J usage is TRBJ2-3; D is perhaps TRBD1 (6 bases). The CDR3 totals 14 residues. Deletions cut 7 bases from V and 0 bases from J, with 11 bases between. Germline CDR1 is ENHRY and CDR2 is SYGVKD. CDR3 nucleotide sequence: TGTGCCATCAAAGGGGGTGCTAGCACAGATACGCAGTATTTT. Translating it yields CAIKGGASTDTQYF.

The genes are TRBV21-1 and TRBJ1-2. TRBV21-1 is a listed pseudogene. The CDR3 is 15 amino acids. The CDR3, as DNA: TGTGCCAGCAGCAAACGAGAAGGAATTATATATGGCTACACCTTC. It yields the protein CASSKREGIIYGYTF.

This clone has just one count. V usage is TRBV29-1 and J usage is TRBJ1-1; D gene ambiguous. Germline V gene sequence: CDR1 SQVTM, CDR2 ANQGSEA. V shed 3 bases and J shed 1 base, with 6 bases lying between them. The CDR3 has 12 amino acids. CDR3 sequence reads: CSVDGGNTEAFF. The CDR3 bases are TGCAGCGTTGACGGCGGGAACACTGAAGCTTTCTTT.

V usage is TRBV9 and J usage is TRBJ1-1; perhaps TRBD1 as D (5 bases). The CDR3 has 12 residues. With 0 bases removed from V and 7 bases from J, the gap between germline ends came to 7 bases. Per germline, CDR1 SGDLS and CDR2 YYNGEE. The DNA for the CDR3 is TGTGCCAGCAGCGTAGGACAGAGTGAAGCTTTCTTT. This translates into CASSVGQSEAFF.

Here the CDR3 DNA reads TGCGCCAGCAGCTCCCGGAACTCTAACTATGGCTACACCTTC. This encodes CASSSRNSNYGYTF. The genes are TRBV5-1 and TRBJ1-2, with D unclear. Deletions cut 3 bases from V and 0 bases from J, with 9 bases between. The germline V gene has CDR1 SGHRS and CDR2 YFSETQ. The CDR3 loop spans 14 amino acids.

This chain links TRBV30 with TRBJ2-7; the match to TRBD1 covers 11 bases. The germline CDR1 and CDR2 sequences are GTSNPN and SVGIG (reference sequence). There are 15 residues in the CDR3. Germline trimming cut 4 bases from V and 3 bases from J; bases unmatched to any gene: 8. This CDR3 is CAWTGQGAKIYEQYF. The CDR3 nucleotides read TGTGCCTGGACCGGACAGGGGGCGAAGATCTACGAGCAGTACTTC. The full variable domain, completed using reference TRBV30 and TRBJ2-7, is SQTIHQWPATLVQPVGSPLSLECTVEGTSNPNLYWYRQAAGRGLQLLFYSVGIGQISSEVPQNLSASRPQDRQFILSSKKLLLSDSGFYLCAWTGQGAKIYEQYFGPGTRLTVT.

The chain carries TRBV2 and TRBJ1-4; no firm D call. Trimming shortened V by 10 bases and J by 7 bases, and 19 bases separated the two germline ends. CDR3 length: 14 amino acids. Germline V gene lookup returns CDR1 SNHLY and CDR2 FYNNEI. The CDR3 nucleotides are TGTGCCACCTCACCCGGCCCTTCCGGTGAAAAACTGTTTTTT. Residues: CATSPGPSGEKLFF.

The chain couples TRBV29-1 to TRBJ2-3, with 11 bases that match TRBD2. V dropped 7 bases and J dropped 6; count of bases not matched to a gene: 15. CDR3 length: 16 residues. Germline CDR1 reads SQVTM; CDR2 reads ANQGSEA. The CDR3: CSEGTTSGMYPDTQYF. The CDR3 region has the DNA TGCAGCGAGGGAACGACTAGCGGGATGTACCCCGATACGCAGTATTTT.

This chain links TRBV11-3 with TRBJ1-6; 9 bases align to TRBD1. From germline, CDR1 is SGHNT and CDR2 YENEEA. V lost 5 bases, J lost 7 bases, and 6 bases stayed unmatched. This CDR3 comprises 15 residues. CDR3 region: CASSAPGQGNSPLHF. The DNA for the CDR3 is TGTGCCAGCAGCGCTCCGGGACAGGGCAATTCACCCCTCCACTTT. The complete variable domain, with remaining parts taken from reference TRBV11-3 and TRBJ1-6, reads EAGVVQSPRYKIIEKKQPVAFWCNPISGHNTLYWYLQNLGQGPELLIRYENEEAVDDSQLPKDRFSAERLKGVDSTLKIQPAELGDSAVYLCASSAPGQGNSPLHFGNGTRLTVT.

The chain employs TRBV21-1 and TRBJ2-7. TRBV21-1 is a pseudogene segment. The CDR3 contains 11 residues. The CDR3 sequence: CASSKAHEQYF. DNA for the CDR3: TGTGCCAGCAGCAAAGCTCACGAGCAGTACTTC.

CDR3 in amino acids: CASSLAGTAGANVLTF. DNA of the CDR3: TGTGCCAGCAGCTTAGCGGGGACAGCTGGGGCCAACGTCCTGACTTTC. The chain has TRBV7-2 and TRBJ2-6; 7 nucleotides align to TRBD1. CDR1 is SGHTA and CDR2 is FQGNSA in the germline V gene. The V gene end was trimmed by 0 bases and the J gene end by 2 bases; junction bases not matched to a gene: 1. CDR3 length: 16 residues.

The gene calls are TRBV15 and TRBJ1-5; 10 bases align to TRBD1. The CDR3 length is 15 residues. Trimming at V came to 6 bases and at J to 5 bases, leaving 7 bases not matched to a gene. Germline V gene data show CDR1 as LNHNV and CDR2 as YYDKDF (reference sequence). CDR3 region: CATSPGTGVDQPQHF. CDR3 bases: TGTGCCACCAGTCCCGGGACAGGGGTCGATCAGCCCCAGCATTTT. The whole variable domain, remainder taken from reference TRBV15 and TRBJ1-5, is DAMVIQNPRYQVTQFGKPVTLSCSQTLNHNVMYWYQQKSSQAPKLLFHYYDKDFNNEADTPDNFQSRRPNTSFCFLDIRSPGLGDTAMYLCATSPGTGVDQPQHFGDGTRLSIL.

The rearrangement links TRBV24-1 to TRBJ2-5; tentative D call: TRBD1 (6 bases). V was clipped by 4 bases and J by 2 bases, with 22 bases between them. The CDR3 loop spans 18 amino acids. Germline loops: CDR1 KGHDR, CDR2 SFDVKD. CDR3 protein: CATSELDRGRSEQETQYF. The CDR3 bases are TGTGCCACCAGTGAATTGGACAGAGGGAGAAGTGAACAAGAGACCCAGTACTTC.

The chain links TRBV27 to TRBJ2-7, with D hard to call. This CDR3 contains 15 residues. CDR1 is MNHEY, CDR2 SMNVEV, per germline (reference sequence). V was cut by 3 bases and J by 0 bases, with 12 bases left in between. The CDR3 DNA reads TGTGCCAGCAGTTTCTTGTCAGCTTCCTCCTACGAGCAGTACTTC. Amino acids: CASSFLSASSYEQYF.

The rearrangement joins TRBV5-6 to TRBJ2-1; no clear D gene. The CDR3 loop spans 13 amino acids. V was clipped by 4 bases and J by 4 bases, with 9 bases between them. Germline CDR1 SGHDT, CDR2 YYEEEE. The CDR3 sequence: CASSKTNYNEQFF. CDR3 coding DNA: TGTGCCAGCAGCAAGACAAATTACAATGAGCAGTTCTTC.

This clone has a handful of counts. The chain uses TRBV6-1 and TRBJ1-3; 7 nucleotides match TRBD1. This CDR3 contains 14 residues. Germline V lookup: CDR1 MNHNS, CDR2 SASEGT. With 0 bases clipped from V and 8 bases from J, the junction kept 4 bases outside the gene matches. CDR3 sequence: CASSEATGWDTIYF. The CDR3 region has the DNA TGTGCCAGCAGTGAAGCGACAGGGTGGGACACCATATATTTT.

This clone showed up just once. As DNA, the CDR3 is TGTGCCAGCAGCTTCCCCCGGGGGCAGGGCCAACCAGATGAAAAACTGTTTTTT. It codes for CASSFPRGQGQPDEKLFF. This chain links TRBV7-9 with TRBJ1-4; TRBD1 is a possible D gene (6 bases). V lost 3 bases, J lost 6 bases, and 23 bases lay in between. CDR3 size: 18 residues. Germline V lookup: CDR1 SEHNR, CDR2 FQNEAQ (reference sequence).

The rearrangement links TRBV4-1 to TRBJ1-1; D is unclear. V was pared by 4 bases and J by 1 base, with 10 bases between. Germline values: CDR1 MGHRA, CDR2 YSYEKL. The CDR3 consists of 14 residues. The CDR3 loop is CASSPDNGNTEAFF. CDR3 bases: TGCGCCAGCAGCCCCGACAACGGGAACACTGAAGCTTTCTTT.

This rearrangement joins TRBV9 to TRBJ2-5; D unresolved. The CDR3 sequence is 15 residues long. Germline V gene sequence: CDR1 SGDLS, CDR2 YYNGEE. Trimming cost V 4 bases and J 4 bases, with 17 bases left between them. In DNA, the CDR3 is TGTGCCAGCAGCCTGAATGAAGGTTCCGGAGAGACCCAGTACTTC. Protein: CASSLNEGSGETQYF.

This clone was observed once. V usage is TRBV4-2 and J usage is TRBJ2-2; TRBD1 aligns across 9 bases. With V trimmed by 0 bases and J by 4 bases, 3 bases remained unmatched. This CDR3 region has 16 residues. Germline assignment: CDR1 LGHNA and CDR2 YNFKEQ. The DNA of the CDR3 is TGTGCCAGCAGCCAAGATCCGACAGGGGGCACCGGGGAGCTGTTTTTT. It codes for CASSQDPTGGTGELFF.